The 28 T cell receptor beta chains below come from one sample, sequenced in a study of T cell repertoires in cytomegalovirus infection. From the reads, TCRdb called clonotypes with MiXCR, one entry per CDR3 protein. The sample lists 200,000 to 300,000 distinct CDR3 sequences, 8% to 9.5% occurring once. The material sequenced was PBMCs. Receptor source: a human donor in good health (CMV status not recorded). Some clones in this sample may be carry-over from other donors' samples.

The genes are TRBV28 and TRBJ1-4, with D perhaps matching TRBD1 (5 bases). CDR1 and CDR2 (germline): MDHEN, SYDVKM. The CDR3 contains 13 residues. V was trimmed by 9 bases and J by 1 base, leaving 9 bases between them. The CDR3 reads CASYDRTNEKLFF. As DNA, the CDR3 is TGTGCCAGTTATGACAGAACTAATGAAAAACTGTTTTTT.

This clonotype has a count of ten or more. This chain links TRBV7-2 with TRBJ2-1; 8 positions agree with TRBD1. V lost 3 bases and J lost 4; bases outside the gene matches: 8. Germline lookup yields CDR1 SGHTA and CDR2 FQGNSA. The CDR3 runs 16 residues. CDR3 sequence (DNA): TGTGCCAGCAGCTTCCGGACAGGGTTGATTTACAATGAGCAGTTCTTC. Its translation: CASSFRTGLIYNEQFF.

The V gene is TRBV28, the J gene TRBJ2-7; no definite D call. V dropped 6 bases and J dropped 0 bases, with 15 bases sitting between them. The germline gives CDR1 MDHEN, CDR2 SYDVKM. The CDR3 sequence is 15 residues long. The DNA for the CDR3 is TGTGCCAGCAGGGAGACCGGGTCCAACTCCTACGAGCAGTACTTC. Protein: CASRETGSNSYEQYF. Full variable domain (missing parts from reference TRBV28 and TRBJ2-7): DVKVTQSSRYLVKRTGEKVFLECVQDMDHENMFWYRQDPGLGLRLIYFSYDVKMKEKGDIPEGYSVSREKKERFSLILESASTNQTSMYLCASRETGSNSYEQYFGPGTRLTVT.

V is TRBV6-2 or TRBV6-3 and J is TRBJ1-2; D gene ambiguous. The length of the CDR3 is 12 residues. The V end was cut by 7 bases, the J end by 8 bases, with 14 bases between. Germline lookup yields CDR1 MNHEY and CDR2 SVGEGT. The CDR3 DNA follows: TGTGCCAGCATCATGCAGGACGAGGGCTACACCTTC. This gives the protein CASIMQDEGYTF.

This clonotype was counted a few times. The chain is built from TRBV19 and TRBJ1-1; the match to TRBD1 covers 7 bases. Losses at the gene ends were 4 bases for V and 5 bases for J; bases not matched to a gene: 16. This CDR3 has 17 residues. From germline, CDR1 is LNHDA and CDR2 SQIVND (reference sequence). The CDR3 sequence: CASSTFRQGKRRTEAFF. DNA for the CDR3: TGTGCCAGTAGTACCTTTAGACAGGGTAAGAGGCGGACTGAAGCTTTCTTT.

The chain joins TRBV5-5 to TRBJ1-2; D is possibly TRBD1 (5 bases). The germline CDR1 and CDR2 sequences are SGHKS and YYEKEE (reference sequence). The CDR3 contains 14 residues. Trimming removed 4 bases at V and 3 bases at J, with 13 bases between. The CDR3 sequence is CASSNPAGHYGYTF. Written as DNA, the CDR3 is TGTGCCAGCAGCAACCCTGCAGGGCACTATGGCTACACCTTC.

This clonotype was counted at least ten times. The chain couples TRBV7-8 to TRBJ2-3; 8 nucleotides line up with TRBD2. Looked up from germline, CDR1 is SGHVS and CDR2 is FQNEAQ. This CDR3 contains 15 residues. Trimming took 5 bases from V and 2 from J; bases not matched to a gene: 6. The CDR3 DNA is TGTGCCAGCAGCCACGAGACTAGCGTCACAGATACGCAGTATTTT. It codes for CASSHETSVTDTQYF.

This clonotype came up many times. This chain uses TRBV20-1 with TRBJ2-4; 10 bases are a match to TRBD1. The V and J ends lost 6 bases and 3 bases, in that order; junction bases with no gene match: 5. CDR3 length: 14 residues. The germline CDR1 and CDR2 sequences are DFQATT and SNEGSKA (reference sequence). The CDR3 sequence: CSAQDRGSKNIQYF. The CDR3 DNA follows: TGCAGTGCCCAGGACAGGGGGAGCAAAAACATTCAGTACTTC.

The table lists this clonotype with a few counts. The chain recombines TRBV10-3 with TRBJ2-1; 10 bases map to TRBD2. The germline gives CDR1 ENHRY, CDR2 SYGVKD. The CDR3 extends over 16 amino acids. V trimming: 3 bases; J trimming: 7 bases; junction bases outside the gene matches: 9. The CDR3 region is CAISDAGTSVPNEQFF. CDR3 DNA sequence: TGTGCCATCAGTGATGCCGGGACTAGCGTCCCTAATGAGCAGTTCTTC.

This clonotype showed up many times. V is TRBV2 and J is TRBJ1-2, with 12 bases that match TRBD1. The CDR3 is 17 residues long. Germline V gives CDR1 SNHLY, CDR2 FYNNEI. Trimming removed 6 bases from V and 5 bases from J; junction bases left unmatched: 13. The CDR3 DNA sequence: TGTGCCAGCAGGGGGGCTCCGGGACAGGGGGCGCGGTATGGCTACACCTTC. It translates to CASRGAPGQGARYGYTF.

The chain couples TRBV7-2 to TRBJ2-5; TRBD1 might be the D (6 bases). The CDR3 is 14 amino acids. The V gene's germline CDR1 is SGHTA and CDR2 FQGNSA. V was shortened by 2 bases and J by 1 base, with 8 bases between the two germline ends. The CDR3 sequence is CASSLSTGQETQYF. CDR3 coding DNA: TGTGCCAGCAGCTTATCGACAGGCCAAGAGACCCAGTACTTC.

This rearrangement joins TRBV29-1 to TRBJ1-1; 9 bases align to TRBD1. V lost 5 bases and J lost 0; bases outside the gene matches: 1. This CDR3 is built from 13 residues. From germline, CDR1 is SQVTM and CDR2 ANQGSEA. The CDR3 reads CSVRTGVNTEAFF. The CDR3 DNA is TGCAGCGTTAGGACAGGGGTGAACACTGAAGCTTTCTTT.

The chain couples TRBV5-1 to TRBJ2-5; 8 nucleotides agree with TRBD2. Germline CDR1 is SGHRS and CDR2 is YFSETQ. The CDR3 loop spans 15 amino acids. V lost 2 bases, J lost 5 bases, and 8 bases stayed unmatched. CDR3 coding DNA: TGCGCCAGCAGCTTCACGGGACTAGGGTCGGAGACCCAGTACTTC. Translated, it gives CASSFTGLGSETQYF.

This clonotype was recorded many times. V gene TRBV7-2 combines with J gene TRBJ2-1; D gene uncertain. Per the germline V gene, CDR1 is SGHTA and CDR2 is FQGNSA. The CDR3 loop spans 15 amino acids. V lost 4 bases and J lost 0, with 10 bases in between. CDR3 protein: CASSSGLSSYNEQFF. As DNA, the CDR3 is TGTGCCAGCAGCTCAGGTCTGTCCTCCTACAATGAGCAGTTCTTC.

This clonotype was detected ten times or more. The chain combines TRBV7-2 with TRBJ2-7; tentative D call: TRBD1 (6 bases). Trimming removed 5 bases at V and 4 bases at J, with 15 bases between. The CDR3 spans 14 residues. Germline loops: CDR1 SGHTA, CDR2 FQGNSA. CDR3 sequence reads: CASSPEGVRYEQYF. The CDR3 region has the DNA TGTGCCAGCAGCCCCGAGGGGGTGCGATACGAGCAGTACTTC.

This clonotype turned up a few times. The CDR3 reads CASSVKPHSGTEAFF. For the CDR3, the DNA is TGTGCCAGCAGCGTAAAGCCCCACTCCGGGACTGAAGCTTTCTTT. The chain combines TRBV9 with TRBJ1-1; D not certain. The germline V and J ends were trimmed by 1 base and 5 bases, with 15 bases remaining between them. CDR1 is SGDLS, CDR2 YYNGEE, per germline. This CDR3 spans 15 amino acids.

This clonotype was seen repeatedly, ten times or more. J is TRBJ1-5 and V is TRBV7-2; 7 bases map to TRBD1. V lost 1 base and J lost 3; bases outside the gene matches: 3. The CDR3 loop spans 15 amino acids. From germline, CDR1 is SGHTA and CDR2 FQGNSA. The CDR3 protein is CASSLVTGANQPQHF. The CDR3 coding sequence is TGTGCCAGCAGCTTAGTTACAGGGGCCAATCAGCCCCAGCATTTT. The full variable domain, completed using reference TRBV7-2 and TRBJ1-5, is GAGVSQSPSNKVTEKGKDVELRCDPISGHTALYWYRQSLGQGLEFLIYFQGNSAPDKSGLPSDRFSAERTGGSVSTLTIQRTQQEDSAVYLCASSLVTGANQPQHFGDGTRLSIL.

This clonotype has a handful of counts. The CDR3 here is CSAAGGLAGGRSYNEQFF. CDR3 sequence (DNA): TGCAGTGCCGCAGGGGGACTAGCGGGAGGACGCTCCTACAATGAGCAGTTCTTC. The rearrangement uses TRBV20-1 and TRBJ2-1, with 15 bases aligning to TRBD2. The V and J ends lost 6 bases and 0 bases, in that order; junction bases with no gene match: 9. This CDR3 has 18 amino acids. Germline V lookup: CDR1 DFQATT, CDR2 SNEGSKA (reference sequence).

The chain recombines TRBV12-3 or TRBV12-4 with TRBJ2-7; D gene ambiguous. Trimming cost V 1 base and J 3 bases, with 7 bases left between them. The CDR3 spans 13 residues. The CDR3 DNA is TGTGCCAGCAGTTTAGGCCAGTTCTACGAGCAGTACTTC. The encoded protein is CASSLGQFYEQYF.

This clonotype was counted many times. This chain links TRBV7-2 with TRBJ2-1; TRBD2 matches 7 bases. Germline trimming cut 1 base from V and 4 bases from J; bases unmatched to any gene: 4. The CDR3 totals 15 residues. In germline, CDR1 is SGHTA, CDR2 FQGNSA. The CDR3 DNA reads as TGTGCCAGCAGCTTAGAAGGGCGGGAGTACAATGAGCAGTTCTTC. Amino acids: CASSLEGREYNEQFF.

CDR3 sequence: CASSVSSGTVTGELFF. The CDR3 nucleotides read TGTGCCAGCAGCGTAAGCTCCGGGACAGTCACCGGGGAGCTGTTTTTT. This chain connects TRBV7-8 to TRBJ2-2; 7 nucleotides align to TRBD1. Trimming removed 5 bases from V and 4 bases from J; junction bases left unmatched: 10. Germline CDR1 SGHVS, CDR2 FQNEAQ. The CDR3 runs 16 residues.

This clonotype appeared a few times. The chain uses TRBV30 and TRBJ1-5; 8 bases map to TRBD1. V dropped 5 bases and J dropped 6; count of bases not matched to a gene: 3. There are 12 residues in the CDR3. CDR1 is GTSNPN and CDR2 is SVGIG in the germline V gene (reference sequence). CDR3 sequence (DNA): TGTGCCTGGGGGACAGGTACTCAGCCCCAGCATTTT. Translation gives CAWGTGTQPQHF.

This clonotype has ten or more counts. CDR3 DNA sequence: TGCGCCAGCAGCCAAGATGAACAGAGAACTGAAGCTTTCTTT. This encodes CASSQDEQRTEAFF. The gene calls are TRBV4-1 and TRBJ1-1; no firm D call. The length of the CDR3 is 14 residues. Trimming removed 0 bases at V and 5 bases at J, with 10 bases between. Germline V gives CDR1 MGHRA, CDR2 YSYEKL.

J is TRBJ1-1 and V is TRBV20-1; perhaps TRBD1 as D (6 bases). Looked up from germline, CDR1 is DFQATT and CDR2 is SNEGSKA (reference sequence). There are 13 residues in the CDR3. Trimming removed 6 bases at V and 2 bases at J, with 13 bases between. The CDR3 here is CSAADRLNTEAFF. CDR3 nucleotide sequence: TGCAGTGCCGCTGACAGGTTAAACACTGAAGCTTTCTTT.

Many counts were recorded for this clonotype. As DNA, the CDR3 is TGTGCCAGCAGCACCAGGGGGCCTGGAAACACCATATATTTT. Its protein is CASSTRGPGNTIYF. The chain uses TRBV7-2 and TRBJ1-3, with TRBD1 matching 8 bases. The CDR3 runs 14 residues. CDR1 is SGHTA and CDR2 is FQGNSA in the germline V gene. The trim removed 5 bases at V and 2 bases at J, leaving 2 bases unmatched.

Ten or more counts support this clonotype. V gene TRBV7-2 combines with J gene TRBJ1-1; TRBD1 might be the D (6 bases). The germline V gene has CDR1 SGHTA and CDR2 FQGNSA. This CDR3 region has 15 residues. V was trimmed by 3 bases and J by 4 bases, leaving 15 bases between them. The CDR3 region is CASSFGWGRGTEAFF. In DNA form, the CDR3 reads TGTGCCAGCAGCTTCGGTTGGGGGCGCGGCACTGAAGCTTTCTTT.

This clonotype was counted a few times. J is TRBJ1-2 and V is TRBV2; possible D gene TRBD1, 6 bases. The germline V gene has CDR1 SNHLY and CDR2 FYNNEI. V dropped 6 bases and J dropped 3 bases, with 11 bases sitting between them. The CDR3 runs 13 residues. CDR3 residues: CASSEGGYYGYTF. CDR3 coding DNA: TGTGCCAGCAGCGAGGGGGGGTACTATGGCTACACCTTC.

There are a few counts of this clonotype. This rearrangement joins TRBV20-1 to TRBJ1-2; a possible D gene is TRBD1 (5 bases). The V end lost 0 bases, the J end lost 6 bases, and 11 bases lay between the germline ends. Germline V gene data show CDR1 as DFQATT and CDR2 as SNEGSKA (reference sequence). This CDR3 spans 13 amino acids. The CDR3 coding sequence is TGCAGTGCTAGAGATTCTGTAGGGGATGGCTACACCTTC. It codes for CSARDSVGDGYTF.